This TCR beta chain was sequenced for a study of blood T cells in healthy people across ages. General study findings and limits: Strong correlation was found linking TCR beta diversity to naive T cell percentage. Estimates of diversity drawn from one million T cells were considered underestimates.

Then a second PCR, running roughly 6 to 11 cycles, was carried out with a sample-barcoded 5' primer and a J-beta primer mix. TCRdb recomputed calls from the 5' RACE reads with MiXCR, one row per CDR3 protein. The repertoire holds approximately 800,000 distinct CDR3 sequences, with more than 25% as singletons. This CDR3 spans 14 amino acids. Looked up from germline, CDR1 is MNHEY and CDR2 is SMNVEV (reference sequence). Germline trimming cut 5 bases from V and 4 bases from J; bases unmatched to any gene: 4. Concerning this clonotype itself: Its antigen is unidentified.

A further study also used this sample, focusing on T cells of mothers and their children. That source adds: A few healthy Caucasian mothers gave samples, and so did their six children. There were over 8.5 million TCR beta CDR3 reads from each mother and approximately 3 million from each child.

J is TRBJ2-3 and V is TRBV27; 9 bases match TRBD1. Source material: blood. The receptor's source is a boy younger than 18 in good health. The DNA of the CDR3 is TGTGCCAGCAGTACCCACAGGGGGCCAGATACGCAGTATTTT. This translates into CASSTHRGPDTQYF.